Listed below are T cell receptor beta chains from one sample, sequenced in a study of identical twins. TCRdb reanalysed the 5' RACE reads using MiXCR and keeps one entry per CDR3 protein. The profile covers around 690,000 distinct CDR3 sequences, with about 20% appearing a single time and approximately 4.5% taken by the ten largest. The same data also contributed to another study, on T cells expressing NK-cell markers.

Sample: PBMCs. The receptors here all came from a woman between 18 and 29 years old in good health. CDR3s include the opening cysteine and the closing phenylalanine or tryptophan. D genes are given only for firm matches. Clone size is given for some rows only: seen once, a few or many times, or a class if the clone is expanded.

V	size	D	J	DNA	CDR3
TRBV5-1	few	-	TRBJ2-7	TGCGCCAGCAGAGTGGGTGCGAGCCCGACCTACGAGCAGTACTTC	CASRVGASPTYEQYF
TRBV20-1	few	-	TRBJ1-2	TGCAGTGCTACACGGGCCGGCTACACCTTC	CSATRAGYTF
TRBV5-1	many	TRBD1	TRBJ2-7	TGCGCCAGCAGCCCCAGGGGGCCTTTGGAAGAGCAGTACTTC	CASSPRGPLEEQYF
TRBV29-1	-	TRBD2	TRBJ2-5	TGCAGCGTTGGCGGGGGTTACGAGACCCAGTACTTC	CSVGGGYETQYF
TRBV20-1	-	-	TRBJ1-3	TGCAGTGCTAGTGGGGCGGCCTCTGGAAACACCATATATTTT	CSASGAASGNTIYF
TRBV29-1	-	-	TRBJ2-1	TGCAGCGCCAACCCTCAGGGATTCGGTGAGCAGTTCTTC	CSANPQGFGEQFF
TRBV4-1	few	TRBD2	TRBJ2-3	TGCGCCAGCAGCCCACCGCCCAGGAGCGGGGAAAGCACAGATACGCAGTATTTT	CASSPPPRSGESTDTQYF
TRBV20-1	few	-	TRBJ2-1	TGCAGTGCTAGAGCAAGGGTCTACAATGAGCAGTTCTTC	CSARARVYNEQFF
TRBV12-3/TRBV12-4	-	-	TRBJ1-1	TGTGCCAGCACTTTTTGGGGAGCTCAAGCTTTCTTT	CASTFWGAQAFF
TRBV20-1	-	-	TRBJ1-5	TGCAGTGCTACTACGGGGGGCGGCAATCAGCCCCAGCATTTT	CSATTGGGNQPQHF
TRBV5-1	-	-	TRBJ2-1	TGCGCCAGCAGCTTCATCCAGCGGAGCTCCTACAATGAGCAGTTCTTC	CASSFIQRSSYNEQFF
TRBV4-2	many	-	TRBJ2-1	TGTGCCAGCAGCCAAGGTGGCTACAATGAGCAGTTCTTC	CASSQGGYNEQFF
TRBV9	-	TRBD2	TRBJ2-1	TGTGCCAGCAGCGTACCTAGCGGGATGGGTAATGAGCAGTTCTTC	CASSVPSGMGNEQFF
TRBV7-8	few	-	TRBJ2-2	TGTGCCAGCAGCGCGAGCCCGCAGGGGATCGGGGAGCTGTTTTTT	CASSASPQGIGELFF
TRBV5-5	-	TRBD2	TRBJ2-1	TGTGCCAGCAGCCCTTCCATTAGCGGGGGGGCCTACAATGAGCAGTTCTTC	CASSPSISGGAYNEQFF
TRBV6-4	-	-	TRBJ2-1	TGTGCCAGCAGTGGGGGTGTGCTGGATGAGCAGTTCTTC	CASSGGVLDEQFF
TRBV20-1	-	-	TRBJ1-1	TGCAGTGCTAGAGATCTGGGACGGCACACTGAAGCTTTCTTT	CSARDLGRHTEAFF
TRBV7-2	-	-	TRBJ2-7	TGTGCCAGCAGCAGGTCGGACCAAAGCTCCTACGAGCAGTACTTC	CASSRSDQSSYEQYF
TRBV12-3/TRBV12-4	-	TRBD1	TRBJ1-1	TGTGCCAGCAGTTCGACAGGGCGATATAACACTGAAGCTTTCTTT	CASSSTGRYNTEAFF
TRBV6-2/TRBV6-3	-	-	TRBJ2-3	TGTGCCAGCGGGGGCCAGATCGGCACAGATACGCAGTATTTT	CASGGQIGTDTQYF
TRBV20-1	many	-	TRBJ2-7	TGCAGTGCTAGAGATCCCCGGCGTACCTACGAGCAGTACTTC	CSARDPRRTYEQYF
TRBV18	-	-	TRBJ2-6	TGTGCCAGCTCACCATGGATGTGGGCTGGGGCCAACGTCCTGACTTTC	CASSPWMWAGANVLTF
TRBV6-1	few	-	TRBJ2-6	TGTGCCAGCGCTAATACCGACTCTGGGGCCAACGTCCTGACTTTC	CASANTDSGANVLTF
TRBV6-5	-	-	TRBJ2-1	TGTGCCAGCAGTTACGGACTCAATGAGCAGTTCTTC	CASSYGLNEQFF
TRBV6-1	few	TRBD1	TRBJ1-2	TGTGCCAGCAGCAAGAGCAGGACAGGGACTAACTATGGCTACACCTTC	CASSKSRTGTNYGYTF
TRBV6-1	-	-	TRBJ2-2	TGTGCCAGCAAGGGAGCTCCGACCGGGGAGCTGTTTTTT	CASKGAPTGELFF
TRBV12-3/TRBV12-4	-	-	TRBJ1-2	TGTGCCAGCACCTTGGACAGAAGCTATGGCTACACCTTC	CASTLDRSYGYTF
TRBV7-9	few	TRBD2	TRBJ2-7	TGTGCCAGCAGCTTAACGTCTAGCGGAGCCTACGAGCAGTACTTC	CASSLTSSGAYEQYF
TRBV12-3/TRBV12-4	-	TRBD1	TRBJ2-3	TGTGCCAGCAGTTTAGCACAGGGGGCAGATACGCAGTATTTT	CASSLAQGADTQYF
TRBV20-1	many	-	TRBJ2-1	TGCAGTGCTCCTAGGGGCAATGAGCAGTTCTTC	CSAPRGNEQFF
TRBV30	-	-	TRBJ2-1	TGTGCCTGGAGGCTGGAGTACAATGAGCAGTTCTTC	CAWRLEYNEQFF
TRBV12-3/TRBV12-4	few	-	TRBJ2-3	TGTGCCAGCAGTCTCCCTGTAGGAACCACAGATACGCAGTATTTT	CASSLPVGTTDTQYF
TRBV5-1	once	TRBD2	TRBJ2-2	TGCGCCAGCAGCCGGACTAGCGGGGGCACCGGGGAGCTGTTTTTT	CASSRTSGGTGELFF
TRBV29-1	-	-	TRBJ2-2	TGCAGCGGCGTCCGGGGTTTTAACACCGGGGAGCTGTTTTTT	CSGVRGFNTGELFF
TRBV6-2/TRBV6-3	-	-	TRBJ1-2	TGTGCCAGCAGTCCACGGGGGGCGCGGAGCTACACCTTC	CASSPRGARSYTF
TRBV27	-	TRBD1	TRBJ2-5	TGTGCCAGCAGTTTATCGGCCGGGACAGGGAAGACCCAGTACTTC	CASSLSAGTGKTQYF
TRBV7-8	few	-	TRBJ2-7	TGTGCCAGCAGCTTAGCCGGTGGGGGGTGGTACGAGCAGTACTTC	CASSLAGGGWYEQYF
TRBV20-1	-	TRBD2	TRBJ2-1	TGCAGTGCTCAGGGGTCAGCGGGGGGGTGGAATGAGCAGTTCTTC	CSAQGSAGGWNEQFF
TRBV5-1	-	TRBD2	TRBJ2-4	TGCGCCAGCAGCTTCACACTAGCGGGAGGGCTCATGGCCAAAAACATTCAGTACTTC	CASSFTLAGGLMAKNIQYF
TRBV4-2	many	-	TRBJ2-3	TGTGCCAGCAGCCAAGATGTTGGCGGGGCGGATCGAGCAGATACGCAGTATTTT	CASSQDVGGADRADTQYF
TRBV6-5	-	-	TRBJ1-5	TGTGCCAGCAGTTTTACAGATAGCAATCAGCCCCAGCATTTT	CASSFTDSNQPQHF
TRBV20-1	many	-	TRBJ1-1	TGCAGTGCTAGCGGGGTTTGGACTGAAGCTTTCTTT	CSASGVWTEAFF
TRBV24-1	many	-	TRBJ2-1	TGTGCCACCAGTGCCAAGCCGGAGGGCTCCTACAATGAGCAGTTCTTC	CATSAKPEGSYNEQFF
TRBV20-1	many	-	TRBJ1-6	TGCAGTGCTACCAAACATCCACCCCTCCACTTT	CSATKHPPLHF
TRBV20-1	few	-	TRBJ2-7	TGCAGCCTGGCTGACGGACCCTACGAGCAGTACTTC	CSLADGPYEQYF
TRBV6-1	-	-	TRBJ2-3	TGTGCCAGCAGCGGAGGATCTAGCGTTCCTAGCACAGATACGCAGTATTTT	CASSGGSSVPSTDTQYF
TRBV4-3	-	-	TRBJ1-5	TGCGCCAGCAGCCAAGAGCGGACAGCAAATCAGCCCCAGCATTTT	CASSQERTANQPQHF
TRBV29-1	few	-	TRBJ2-7	TGCAGCGCTAGCAAGGGACACGGAGCCTACGAGCAGTACTTC	CSASKGHGAYEQYF
TRBV12-3/TRBV12-4	few	-	TRBJ2-5	TGTGCCAGCAGTTTCCCGGGCCTGGGGGAGACCCAGTACTTC	CASSFPGLGETQYF
TRBV12-3/TRBV12-4	-	-	TRBJ2-2	TGTGCCAGCAAGGACGGCAGGGGTTATGGGGAGCTGTTTTTT	CASKDGRGYGELFF
TRBV19	-	TRBD1	TRBJ1-2	TGTGCCAGTACCAAACGTCTGGGACAGGGGAATGGCTACACCTTC	CASTKRLGQGNGYTF
TRBV18	few	-	TRBJ2-1	TGTGCCAGCTCACCAGATGCCCCCTACAATGAGCAGTTCTTC	CASSPDAPYNEQFF
TRBV20-1	-	TRBD2	TRBJ2-2	TGCAGTGCACCGAGTATACTAGCGGGGAACACCGGGGAGCTGTTTTTT	CSAPSILAGNTGELFF
TRBV6-5	-	-	TRBJ2-2	TGTGCCAGCAGTTACGAAGGTATCCCCGGGGAGCTGTTTTTT	CASSYEGIPGELFF
TRBV20-1	-	-	TRBJ2-2	TGCAGTGCTACCGACTGGACCGGGGAGCTGTTTTTT	CSATDWTGELFF
TRBV14	many	-	TRBJ2-2	TGTGCCAGCAGCCCTTCGCGGGACAGCCCGACCGGGGAGCTGTTTTTT	CASSPSRDSPTGELFF
TRBV29-1	-	TRBD2	TRBJ2-7	TGCAGCGTTGGGTGGTCGGGGGGATCCTACGAGCAGTACTTC	CSVGWSGGSYEQYF
TRBV10-3	few	TRBD1	TRBJ2-7	TGTGCCATCAGTCCCGACAGGGGCTACGAGCAGTACTTC	CAISPDRGYEQYF
TRBV4-3	few	TRBD2	TRBJ2-7	TGCGCCAGCAGCCAAGATCCGGCTAGCGGGATCGAGCAGTACTTC	CASSQDPASGIEQYF